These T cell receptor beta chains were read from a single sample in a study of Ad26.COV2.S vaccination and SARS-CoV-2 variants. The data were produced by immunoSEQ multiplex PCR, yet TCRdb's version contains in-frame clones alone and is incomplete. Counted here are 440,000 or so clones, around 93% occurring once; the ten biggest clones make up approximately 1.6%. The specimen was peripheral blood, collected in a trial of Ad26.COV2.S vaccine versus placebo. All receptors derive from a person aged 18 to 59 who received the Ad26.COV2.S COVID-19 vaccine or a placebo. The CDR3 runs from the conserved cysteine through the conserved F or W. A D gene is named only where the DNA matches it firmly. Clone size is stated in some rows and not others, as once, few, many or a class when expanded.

CASGRGRETQYF | TGTGCCAGCGGAAGGGGGCGGGAGACCCAGTACTTC | 12 | - | TRBJ2-5 | TRBD1 | TRBV2
CASSLWQGSGQPQHF | TGTGCCAGCAGCCTCTGGCAGGGTTCGGGTCAGCCCCAGCATTTT | 15 | few | TRBJ1-5 | - | TRBV6-2/TRBV6-3
CASSSQVVPGNTIYF | TGTGCCAGCAGCTCACAAGTGGTTCCTGGAAACACCATATATTTT | 15 | - | TRBJ1-3 | - | TRBV28
CASSVLAGGPDEQFF | TGTGCCAGCAGCGTATTAGCGGGGGGGCCCGATGAGCAGTTCTTC | 15 | - | TRBJ2-1 | TRBD2 | TRBV9
CASTPGQGNIQYF | TGTGCCAGCACCCCGGGGCAGGGGAACATTCAGTACTTC | 13 | - | TRBJ2-4 | - | TRBV12-3/TRBV12-4
CASSVDGQSTEAFF | TGTGCCAGCAGCGTAGATGGGCAGAGCACTGAAGCTTTCTTT | 14 | - | TRBJ1-1 | - | TRBV9
CASGLQGWVQLPDTQYF | TGTGCTAGTGGTTTGCAGGGGTGGGTACAGTTACCAGATACGCAGTATTTT | 17 | - | TRBJ2-3 | - | TRBV12-5
CASSQGLARYEQYF | TGTGCCAGCAGCCAAGGACTAGCGCGCTACGAGCAGTACTTC | 14 | - | TRBJ2-7 | TRBD2 | TRBV14
CASSLGGSTNEKLFF | TGCGCCAGCAGCTTGGGGGGATCAACTAATGAAAAACTGTTTTTT | 15 | few | TRBJ1-4 | - | TRBV5-1
CASSLTVRVSEQYF | TGTGCCAGCAGCTTAACGGTCAGGGTTTCCGAGCAGTACTTC | 14 | - | TRBJ2-7 | - | TRBV7-8
CASSESTGKVTEAFF | TGTGCCAGCAGTGAGAGTACAGGGAAGGTCACTGAAGCTTTCTTT | 15 | - | TRBJ1-1 | - | TRBV28
CATSEGVPHEQYF | TGTGCCACCAGTGAAGGGGTACCTCACGAGCAGTACTTC | 13 | - | TRBJ2-7 | - | TRBV24-1
CASSQDLAGGREQYF | TGCGCCAGCAGCCAAGACCTAGCGGGGGGGCGCGAGCAGTACTTC | 15 | - | TRBJ2-7 | TRBD2 | TRBV4-3
CASSYRDRGVYEQYF | TGTGCCAGCAGTTATCGGGACAGAGGGGTCTACGAGCAGTACTTC | 15 | - | TRBJ2-7 | TRBD1 | TRBV6-5
CASSADRDSSFNYGYTF | TGTGCCAGCAGCGCTGACCGGGACAGCAGTTTTAACTATGGCTACACCTTC | 17 | - | TRBJ1-2 | TRBD1 | TRBV3-1/TRBV3-2
CASSRVGPPRTPFSSGNTIYF | TGTGCCAGTAGCCGCGTGGGGCCTCCAAGGACTCCCTTCAGCTCTGGAAACACCATATATTTT | 21 | - | TRBJ1-3 | - | TRBV19
CASSQELSSYNEQFF | TGCGCCAGCAGCCAAGAACTGAGCTCCTACAATGAGCAGTTCTTC | 15 | - | TRBJ2-1 | - | TRBV4-3